These 18 T cell receptor beta chains originate from one sample sequenced in a study of blood T cell repertoires in COVID-19. The assay was immunoSEQ multiplex PCR, and TCRdb's table has in-frame clones only and misses some. The sample consists of 150,000 to 200,000 clones, approximately 82% of them appearing once. Input material: peripheral blood. The receptor set was obtained from a woman aged 40 to 50 with COVID-19, enrolled during active disease.

The rearrangement uses TRBV10-2 and TRBJ2-1; D is possibly TRBD1 (5 bases). Trimming left V 4 bases short and J 10 bases short, with 17 bases between. CDR1 is WSHSY, CDR2 SAAADI, per germline. The CDR3 runs to 14 residues. The CDR3 DNA reads TGCGCCAGCAGTGTAATGTCTGGATCAGGGGAGCAGTTCTTC. Its translation: CASSVMSGSGEQFF.

The rearrangement joins TRBV5-4 to TRBJ1-2; 7 bases agree with TRBD1. CDR3 size: 14 residues. Germline CDR1 SGHNT, CDR2 YYREEE (reference sequence). Trimming took 1 base from V and 4 from J; bases not matched to a gene: 4. CDR3 loop: CASSLSTGVYGYTF. In nucleotides, the CDR3 is TGTGCCAGCAGCTTGAGTACAGGGGTCTATGGCTACACCTTC.

This chain uses TRBV6-6 with TRBJ2-2; no clear D gene. This CDR3 has 17 residues. Germline CDR1 and CDR2: MNHNY and SVGAGI (reference sequence). Trimming cost V 5 bases and J 3 bases, with 19 bases left between them. The CDR3 protein is CASSPAGGPADTGELFF. CDR3 sequence (DNA): TGTGCCAGCAGTCCGGCCGGCGGCCCGGCCGACACCGGGGAGCTGTTTTTT.

As to this clone: Other DNA sequences within the sample encode an identical CDR3. The gene calls are TRBV3-1 (or the pseudogene TRBV3-2) and TRBJ1-4; no clear D. The CDR3 length is 15 residues. Trimming took 6 bases from V and 5 from J, leaving 16 bases between them. Germline V CDR1 and CDR2: LGHDT, YNNKEL (reference sequence). DNA for the CDR3: TGTGCCAGCAGTCAGCATCATCGGGAAAATGAAAAACTGTTTTTT. It is translated as CASSQHHRENEKLFF.

V is TRBV3-1 (or the pseudogene TRBV3-2) and J is TRBJ2-1, with 12 bases matching TRBD1. Germline CDR1 is LGHDT and CDR2 is YNNKEL (reference sequence). This CDR3 region has 15 residues. Trimming removed 0 bases from V and 7 bases from J; junction bases left unmatched: 1. The CDR3: CASSQEGQGANEQFF. The DNA of the CDR3 is TGTGCCAGCAGCCAAGAGGGACAGGGGGCGAATGAGCAGTTCTTC.

The count of this clone is one. The chain employs TRBV28 and TRBJ2-1; D might be TRBD2 (8 bases). This CDR3 contains 15 residues. Trimming stripped 6 bases from V and 5 bases from J, with 17 bases between. Germline assignment: CDR1 MDHEN and CDR2 SYDVKM. The CDR3 bases are TGTGCCAGCAGCCCAGGGGGGACTAGGAACAATGAGCAGTTCTTC. Amino acids: CASSPGGTRNNEQFF. Based on the CDR3 plus reference TRBV28 and TRBJ2-1, the full variable domain is DVKVTQSSRYLVKRTGEKVFLECVQDMDHENMFWYRQDPGLGLRLIYFSYDVKMKEKGDIPEGYSVSREKKERFSLILESASTNQTSMYLCASSPGGTRNNEQFFGPGTRLTVL.

The chain combines TRBV5-1 with TRBJ1-2, with D possibly matching TRBD1 (5 bases). The CDR3 extends over 14 amino acids. Germline loops: CDR1 SGHRS, CDR2 YFSETQ. Trimming removed 0 bases at V and 4 bases at J, with 10 bases between. In DNA form, the CDR3 reads TGCGCCAGCAGCTTGGAGACAGAAGTCTATGGCTACACCTTC. Its translation is CASSLETEVYGYTF.

J is TRBJ2-6 and V is TRBV7-8; D may be TRBD2 (6 bases). Germline V lookup: CDR1 SGHVS, CDR2 FQNEAQ. The V and J ends lost 1 base and 3 bases respectively, with 16 bases between them. The length of the CDR3 is 18 residues. Here the CDR3 reads CASSLGRWSGSGANVLTF. CDR3 sequence (DNA): TGTGCCAGCAGCTTAGGTCGTTGGTCCGGGAGTGGGGCCAACGTCCTGACTTTC.

V and J are TRBV19 and TRBJ2-3; D is possibly TRBD2 (7 bases). V was clipped by 6 bases and J by 8 bases, with 18 bases between them. This CDR3 comprises 14 residues. Germline values: CDR1 LNHDA, CDR2 SQIVND (reference sequence). The CDR3 protein is CASREGGAPGTQYF. The CDR3 nucleotides are TGTGCCAGTAGGGAGGGGGGGGCTCCAGGTACGCAGTATTTT.

The gene calls are TRBV18 and TRBJ1-4; D uncertain. CDR3 length: 16 amino acids. The V end lost 3 bases, the J end lost 6 bases, and 17 bases lay between the germline ends. The germline CDR1 and CDR2 sequences are KGHSH and LQKENI. In DNA, the CDR3 is TGTGCCAGCTCACCCCAATGGCGGGGATCAGATGAAAAACTGTTTTTT. It yields the protein CASSPQWRGSDEKLFF.

The CDR3 bases are TGTGCCAGCGCCTCTCCCAGCAGGGAGGGTCAGCCCCAGCATTTT. Translation gives CASASPSREGQPQHF. This chain uses TRBV28 with TRBJ1-5; the D gene is possibly TRBD1 (5 bases). This CDR3 is built from 15 residues. Trimming stripped 8 bases from V and 6 bases from J, with 20 bases between. Looked up from germline, CDR1 is MDHEN and CDR2 is SYDVKM.

This chain connects TRBV9 to TRBJ2-2, with 10 positions matching TRBD1. From germline, CDR1 is SGDLS and CDR2 YYNGEE. The length of the CDR3 is 19 residues. J gave up 4 bases and V 3 bases, and 15 bases lay outside the gene matches. The CDR3 region is CASSAPLTGGASTTGELFF. CDR3 nucleotide sequence: TGTGCCAGCAGCGCTCCCTTGACAGGGGGCGCTTCCACCACCGGGGAGCTGTTTTTT.

The chain combines TRBV21-1 with TRBJ1-6. TRBV21-1 is marked as a pseudogene. The CDR3 loop spans 15 amino acids. As DNA, the CDR3 is TGTGCCAGCAAGGTGGAGGATGCTGGTCATTCACCCCTCCACTTT. Its translation: CASKVEDAGHSPLHF.

This sequence joins TRBV6-5 and TRBJ1-5; no firm D call. V lost 5 bases and J 6 bases, leaving 11 bases between the germline ends. From germline, CDR1 is MNHEY and CDR2 SVGAGI. The CDR3 covers 13 residues. This chain's CDR3 is CASSHGSSQPQHF. The CDR3 DNA is TGTGCCAGCAGTCACGGTAGTTCTCAGCCCCAGCATTTT.

This chain links TRBV25-1 with TRBJ1-3; the match to TRBD1 covers 8 bases. CDR3 length: 15 amino acids. Germline-derived CDR1 and CDR2 are MGHDK and SYGVNS. With 6 bases clipped from V and 3 bases from J, the junction kept 7 bases outside the gene matches. The CDR3 coding sequence is TGTGCCAGCAGGTCTCAGGGGGCGGGTGGAAACACCATATATTTT. As protein: CASRSQGAGGNTIYF.

The chain is built from TRBV20-1 and TRBJ2-4; maybe TRBD2 (5 bases). Per the germline V gene, CDR1 is DFQATT and CDR2 is SNEGSKA (reference sequence). Between the trimmed V and J ends, which lost 5 bases and 8 bases, there was a span of 10 bases. CDR3 size: 11 residues. As DNA, the CDR3 is TGCAGTGCTTCTAGCAGGTACATTCAGTACTTC. It yields the protein CSASSRYIQYF.

The genes are TRBV29-1 and TRBJ2-7, with a weak D call TRBD2 (6 bases). There are 13 residues in the CDR3. CDR1 and CDR2 from the germline V gene are SQVTM and ANQGSEA. Between the trimmed V and J ends, which lost 6 bases and 4 bases, there was a span of 16 bases. Here the CDR3 reads CSVGRGTAYEQYF. Here the CDR3 DNA reads TGCAGCGTCGGGCGGGGTACTGCGTACGAGCAGTACTTC.

The chain is built from TRBV19 and TRBJ1-4; 7 nucleotides match TRBD1. The germline CDR1 and CDR2 sequences are LNHDA and SQIVND (reference sequence). The V segment lost 4 bases and the J segment 7 bases; nucleotides outside the gene matches: 9. The CDR3 runs 15 residues. In DNA, the CDR3 is TGTGCCAGTAGTAATGAGGGGGCGGGAGGTGAAAAACTGTTTTTT. This encodes CASSNEGAGGEKLFF. The complete variable domain, with remaining parts taken from reference TRBV19 and TRBJ1-4, reads DGGITQSPKYLFRKEGQNVTLSCEQNLNHDAMYWYRQDPGQGLRLIYYSQIVNDFQKGDIAEGYSVSREKKESFPLTVTSAQKNPTAFYLCASSNEGAGGEKLFFGSGTQLSVL.